The sequence of this T cell receptor beta chain was determined in a study of monozygotic twins with inflammatory bowel disease (dated by TCRdb to about 2019). About the full investigation: The full study comprised approximately 28 monozygotic twin pairs: nine German pairs (four IBD-concordant, five IBD-discordant) and 19 IBD-discordant Danish pairs. The search for disease-associated traits relied mainly on comparing, within discordant pairs, IBD patients with their genetically identical healthy co-twins. Each individual had, on average, about 151 000 unique TCRalpha sequences and 181 000 unique TCRbeta sequences available for analysis.

On this clonotype itself: Its antigen has not been determined.

Receptor amplification or capture employed 5' RACE. For each TCR library, around 3,500 ng of total RNA was used. For each sample, cDNA synthesis with SMARTScribe reverse transcriptase was split into eight separate reactions. Unique molecular identifiers containing a 6-nucleotide sample barcode were introduced through template switching during cDNA synthesis. TCRalpha and TCRbeta cDNA was amplified in two nested PCRs of about 16 and 10 cycles, and bead purification was carried out after each PCR. Before amplification, the cDNA was both treated with uracil DNA-glycosylase and purified with the QIAquick PCR purification kit. The second PCR added Illumina TruSeq-compatible adapters along with sample-specific barcodes. Library quality and concentration were assessed using TapeStation and Qubit, and roughly 5 ng of each library was pooled. The pooled libraries were sequenced with 2 x 100 bp reads and custom sequencing primers on an Illumina HiSeq2500 single-index Rapid Run. The authors processed their data as follows. UMI-based consensus assembly with MiGEC version 1.2.6 was used to correct PCR and sequencing errors. MiXCR version 2.1.1 was used for V(D)J alignment, clonotype assembly and CDR3 extraction. To normalise gene usage, clonotype sharing and MAIT/NKT TCR abundance, the top 1000, 10 000 and 20 000 clonotypes in each sample were analysed. Diversity was computed as the inverse Simpson index with the vegan R package after downsampling to 27 000 UMIs. Paired Mann-Whitney U tests were applied to discordant twin pairs, and Benjamini-Hochberg correction was used for multiple testing. Following TCRdb reprocessing, every CDR3 protein sequence forms one entry, and DNA is not provided. The V and J calls reflect TCRdb's pipeline rather than the authors' work. The sample table on file contains fewer than 550,000 distinct CDR3 sequences. In total, the top ten clones hold around 2.4% of the sample.

Summary of the overall study and its limitations: Differing immunosuppressive treatments among patients may have added background noise and inter-individual variability to the repertoires. The results gave no support for a single strong signal or clonotype linked to IBD. Concordant and discordant twins showed no difference in repertoire similarity, possibly because of limited statistical power. Measured by the inverse Simpson index, TCRbeta repertoire diversity was lower in IBD patients than in their healthy co-twins. Different T cell subtypes could not be distinguished in the analysis. Fewer clonotypes were shared with other individuals by IBD patients than by healthy twins, most markedly in patients showing signs of disease activity.

From each donor, an approximately 2.5 ml peripheral blood sample was collected into PAXgene tubes and stored at -80 degrees C. Without any T cell sorting, total RNA was extracted from whole blood using the PAXgene blood miRNA kit on an automated QIAcube. Peripheral blood from monozygotic twin pairs concordant or discordant for inflammatory bowel disease was subjected to deep TCRalpha and TCRbeta repertoire profiling with unique molecular barcoding. Smoking habits were recorded for all twin pairs, and individuals were classified as current, former or never smokers. Counted from cysteine to phenylalanine, this CDR3 has 14 amino acids. There is no recorded DNA. Based on the germline V gene (reference sequence), the CDR1 and CDR2 sequences are DFQATT and SNEGSKA.

The TCR originated in a human donor with ulcerative colitis or Crohn's disease, or a healthy co-twin of an affected twin (not recorded which). The sample comprised blood. The V and J segments used are TRBV20-1 and TRBJ2-3; TCRdb selects TRBD1, and the lack of DNA leaves this call unchecked. The CDR3 loop reads CSATRGGAVDTQYF.